This T cell receptor (beta chain) comes out of a study of shared clonotypes between healthy human individuals (dated by TCRdb to 2020 to 2022). Background for the entire study: A few men and a couple of women, aged 18 to 49 years, made up the cohort. Per donor, three plates each were used for CD4 naive and CD4 memory, two for CD8 naive, and one for CD8 memory. Blood TCR repertoires of several healthy adults were deeply sequenced to estimate repertoire size and the extent of clonotype sharing between individuals. Different laboratories and diverse techniques were used to prepare libraries and sequence TCR repertoires, to increase sequencing depth and limit assay-specific biases. Per donor, leukapheresis produced somewhere between about 0.8 and 9 billion PBMCs.

Using the deep immunoSEQ assay, multiplex PCR amplified TCR CDR3 regions from genomic DNA. Extracted genomic DNA from each cell subset was distributed evenly across all wells of several immunoSEQ 96-well plates, and each plate was treated as a replicate. For sorted subsets, each replicate PCR was loaded with about 0.2 ug genomic DNA, equivalent to 25,000 to 35,000 T cell genomes. The purified libraries were quantified using a Qubit 3.0 fluorometer, sized with a Bioanalyzer 2100, and then quantified again using the KAPA Library Quantification kit. Each immunoSEQ 96-well plate was sequenced on its own single-read 150-cycle Illumina NextSeq 550 flow cell. As for the original processing: The immunoSEQ output contained only junctional sequences without quality scores, so filtering could not match that applied to full-length reads. Sequences were annotated with PyIR, a Python wrapper for IgBLAST v1.9, using IMGT germline references to assign V/J genes and CDR3. Any read was removed if the V/J assignment was weak (E-value above 1e-6), the CDR3 was missing, or the read contained stop codons, out-of-frame junctions, or ambiguous translated residues. V3J clonotypes were defined by identical inferred V gene, J gene, and CDR3 amino acid sequence. Percentage overlap between repertoires was computed as shared unique clonotypes divided by the size of the smaller repertoire. Richness of each repertoire was evaluated using RTK rarefaction, the Chao1 estimator, and Recon v2.1 estimates of unobserved clonotypes. Generation probabilities were computed with OLGA for all TCRbeta clonotypes obtained by the gDNA method from a few donors. Drawn from immuneACCESS, this table holds only the in-frame rearrangements with V and J called that TCRdb kept. Clones are partly lost; checked studies trace under half to an unresolved V gene and leave the rest unexplained. The DNA was the basis for D and trimming; V, J and clone size are from that table. The table for this sample lists 2,100,000 or so clones; about 94% of them were counted only once. Roughly 0.13% of the sample is held by the ten biggest clonotypes.

V drops 0 bases and J drops 4 bases, leaving 16 bases in between. CDR1 and CDR2 are drawn from the germline V gene: SGHRS, YFSETQ. There are 16 amino acids in the CDR3, from cysteine to phenylalanine inclusive. Of the read, only the CDR3 DNA is kept; its 48 bases are in frame from base 1. The donors were healthy, HIV-negative adults who had no recently reported acute infections or vaccinations. Only Caucasian adults living in Nashville, Tennessee, USA were represented among the donors. CD4+ T cells were enriched by magnetic negative selection; naive cells were then positively selected on CD45RA, and the negative fraction formed the memory subset. After blood collection by leukapheresis, PBMCs were isolated using Ficoll-Histopaque density gradient centrifugation and then cryopreserved in the vapor phase of liquid nitrogen. Purity and quantity of every magnetically sorted T cell population were checked by analytical flow cytometry. Genomic DNA was isolated from every sorted fraction and measured by UV absorbance on a Nanodrop 2000c.

Comment on this clone: The antigen it binds to is not known. No clone much larger than this one lies a single base away; base qualities are absent.

The full study reports these points: Rarefaction of sorted-subset datasets indicated incomplete sequencing despite the large sequencing depth. Clonotypes shared by all four sorted-subset donors showed higher generation probabilities than non-shared clonotypes. Across a few donors, around 5% of naive CD4, around 3.5% of naive CD8, 2% to 2.5% of memory CD4, and 0.4% of memory CD8 clonotypes were shared. Because the study included only a small number of donors, the genetic and exposure-history diversity represented was limited. Estimated clonotype richness was generally larger for naive than for memory subsets. Only blood was sampled, and tissue TCR repertoires likely differ from those in blood. Based on pairwise subsampling, the degree of clonotype sharing among donors was expected to be affected by sequencing depth.

Sequenced: naive CD4+ T cells sorted from blood. According to the study, the label for this sample's cell subset or site signals: CD45RA+ positively selected. The V gene is TRBV5-1 and the J gene is TRBJ1-1; perhaps TRBD1 is the D gene, with 6 bases matching. This receptor was identified in a man aged 18-30 years in good health. The sequenced DNA: TGCGCCAGCAGCTTGGGGGACACCAAGGCTGGCACTGAAGCTTTCTTT. Translated, this gives CASSLGDTKAGTEAFF.